Listed below are T cell receptor beta chains from one sample, sequenced in a study of monozygotic twins with inflammatory bowel disease. TCRdb reanalyzed the 5' RACE reads, giving one entry per CDR3 protein sequence and no DNA. This sample's table reports hundreds of thousands of distinct CDR3 sequences. Material: blood. The receptors stem from a human donor with ulcerative colitis or Crohn's disease, or a healthy co-twin of an affected twin (not recorded which). CDR3s include the opening cysteine and the closing phenylalanine or tryptophan.

CDR3aa: CASSYTIDSATNEKLFF
j_gene: TRBJ1-4
v_gene: TRBV6-5

CDR3aa: CAISEQWGGKETQYF
j_gene: TRBJ2-5
v_gene: TRBV10-3

CDR3aa: CASSLGEQGYNEQFF
j_gene: TRBJ2-1
v_gene: TRBV12-3/TRBV12-4

CDR3aa: CASSDGYSNYGYTF
j_gene: TRBJ1-2
v_gene: TRBV12-3/TRBV12-4

CDR3aa: CSVEKGPNTGELFF
j_gene: TRBJ2-2
v_gene: TRBV29-1

CDR3aa: CASSQEVAGSSYNEQFF
j_gene: TRBJ2-1
v_gene: TRBV4-2

CDR3aa: CASSLILADRNEQFF
j_gene: TRBJ2-1
v_gene: TRBV12-3/TRBV12-4

CDR3aa: CASSPFDSEVSNNEQFF
j_gene: TRBJ2-1
v_gene: TRBV18

CDR3aa: CSARGLAVQNTQYF
j_gene: TRBJ2-3
v_gene: TRBV20-1

CDR3aa: CASSLRATSLETQYF
j_gene: TRBJ2-5
v_gene: TRBV7-2

CDR3aa: CASSSQAGSNQPQHF
j_gene: TRBJ1-5
v_gene: TRBV11-2

CDR3aa: CAWSGLRGRQFF
j_gene: TRBJ2-1
v_gene: TRBV30

CDR3aa: CASSQDLRMGQSSYNSPLHF
j_gene: TRBJ1-6
v_gene: TRBV4-1

CDR3aa: CASSKAQNSCTDTQYF
j_gene: TRBJ2-3
v_gene: TRBV21-1

CDR3aa: CSAPGTGGLGELFF
j_gene: TRBJ2-2
v_gene: TRBV20-1

CDR3aa: CASTPGPNTEAFF
j_gene: TRBJ1-1
v_gene: TRBV3-1

CDR3aa: CSVAPSNTEAFF
j_gene: TRBJ1-1
v_gene: TRBV29-1

CDR3aa: CSVESDRAYEQYF
j_gene: TRBJ2-7
v_gene: TRBV29-1

CDR3aa: CASSESRVATQYF
j_gene: TRBJ2-5
v_gene: TRBV10-2

CDR3aa: CASSFGTGNPQPQHF
j_gene: TRBJ1-5
v_gene: TRBV7-9

CDR3aa: CASSKPILAKNMQYF
j_gene: TRBJ2-4
v_gene: TRBV12-3/TRBV12-4

CDR3aa: CASSSGGSQSGEAFF
j_gene: TRBJ1-1
v_gene: TRBV9

CDR3aa: CASSPVAGNYGYTF
j_gene: TRBJ1-2
v_gene: TRBV7-9

CDR3aa: CASSQVLTGGNTEAFF
j_gene: TRBJ1-1
v_gene: TRBV3-1

CDR3aa: CASRLGATLLATNEKLFF
j_gene: TRBJ1-4
v_gene: TRBV2

CDR3aa: CASGGFAKNIQYF
j_gene: TRBJ2-4
v_gene: TRBV28

CDR3aa: CASSVGTGTGAFF
j_gene: TRBJ2-1
v_gene: TRBV9

CDR3aa: CASSYSETGSLSGYTF
j_gene: TRBJ1-2
v_gene: TRBV6-5

CDR3aa: CASSSSGGSGEQFF
j_gene: TRBJ2-1
v_gene: TRBV5-1

CDR3aa: CSSSVGGAGSYEQYF
j_gene: TRBJ2-7
v_gene: TRBV20-1

CDR3aa: CASSFKGSNTGELFF
j_gene: TRBJ2-2
v_gene: TRBV7-2

CDR3aa: CASNRGNGGQPQHF
j_gene: TRBJ1-5
v_gene: TRBV12-3/TRBV12-4

CDR3aa: CASTQHRENTEAFF
j_gene: TRBJ1-1
v_gene: TRBV3-1

CDR3aa: CASAPTEGASSLYNEQFF
j_gene: TRBJ2-1
v_gene: TRBV11-1

CDR3aa: CSARGTGSYEQYF
j_gene: TRBJ2-7
v_gene: TRBV20-1

CDR3aa: CASTQQGGNQPQHF
j_gene: TRBJ1-5
v_gene: TRBV6-1

CDR3aa: CASSPRDRGRFEQYF
j_gene: TRBJ2-7
v_gene: TRBV7-9

CDR3aa: CASSLGTSGSATQYF
j_gene: TRBJ2-3
v_gene: TRBV7-2

CDR3aa: CASSWVRAEETQYF
j_gene: TRBJ2-5
v_gene: TRBV5-1

CDR3aa: CASSPAPHYEQYF
j_gene: TRBJ2-7
v_gene: TRBV7-2

CDR3aa: CASRRVAGTEQFF
j_gene: TRBJ2-1
v_gene: TRBV6-5

CDR3aa: CASSLVGWEPNNYGYTF
j_gene: TRBJ1-2
v_gene: TRBV7-9

CDR3aa: CASLGGYNEQFF
j_gene: TRBJ2-1
v_gene: TRBV7-9

CDR3aa: CASSQDPRGQPQHF
j_gene: TRBJ1-5
v_gene: TRBV11-2

CDR3aa: CASGQSSYEQYF
j_gene: TRBJ2-7
v_gene: TRBV12-3/TRBV12-4

CDR3aa: CSARDEAIQPQHF
j_gene: TRBJ1-5
v_gene: TRBV20-1

CDR3aa: CASSTTGRSYEQYF
j_gene: TRBJ2-7
v_gene: TRBV28

CDR3aa: CASSVAVMWTDTQYF
j_gene: TRBJ2-3
v_gene: TRBV6-1

CDR3aa: CSASPDRENNEKLFF
j_gene: TRBJ1-4
v_gene: TRBV20-1

CDR3aa: CSARGKRVGSTEAFF
j_gene: TRBJ1-1
v_gene: TRBV20-1